This is a list of T cell receptor beta chains from one sample in a study of response to subunit inactivated influenza vaccine. TCRdb processed the RT-PCR reads anew with MiXCR; each CDR3 protein has one entry. The sample includes approximately 700,000 distinct CDR3 sequences, less than 20% seen only once; the top ten take around a tenth. This sample comprised PBMCs from blood, obtained roughly 12 days after vaccination. The receptor source for this set is a man over 45 who received an inactivated influenza vaccine. Each CDR3 is given with its conserved first and last residue. Fields, in order: J gene, V gene, CDR3 protein.

j_call: TRBJ2-3
v_call: TRBV20-1
cdr3_aa: CSASPRGLSTDTQYF

j_call: TRBJ1-6
v_call: TRBV3-1
cdr3_aa: CASSQPNSPLHF

j_call: TRBJ2-2
v_call: TRBV6-5
cdr3_aa: CASSYSTGPGELFF

j_call: TRBJ2-7
v_call: TRBV27
cdr3_aa: CASSLTGTSGNEQYF

j_call: TRBJ1-6
v_call: TRBV2
cdr3_aa: CASTVEAGNSPLHF

j_call: TRBJ1-4
v_call: TRBV29-1
cdr3_aa: CSAGQTNEKLFF

j_call: TRBJ1-2
v_call: TRBV19
cdr3_aa: CASSLSGTEPNYGYTF

j_call: TRBJ1-1
v_call: TRBV6-2/TRBV6-3
cdr3_aa: CASSYSGARAFF

j_call: TRBJ2-5
v_call: TRBV5-1
cdr3_aa: CASSHWDRTQETQYF

j_call: TRBJ1-2
v_call: TRBV12-3/TRBV12-4
cdr3_aa: CASSLPGQGAGGYTF

j_call: TRBJ2-3
v_call: TRBV28
cdr3_aa: CASSLGARRSDTQYF

j_call: TRBJ2-1
v_call: TRBV6-5
cdr3_aa: CASTTGQREQFF

j_call: TRBJ2-2
v_call: TRBV9
cdr3_aa: CASSVVPGSTGELFF

j_call: TRBJ2-3
v_call: TRBV10-3
cdr3_aa: CAIHQGGGDTQYF

j_call: TRBJ2-5
v_call: TRBV5-1
cdr3_aa: CASSLGRAEAQYF

j_call: TRBJ1-1
v_call: TRBV5-1
cdr3_aa: CASSGRGGGNTEAFF

j_call: TRBJ2-2
v_call: TRBV4-2
cdr3_aa: CASSQGTSGTGELFF

j_call: TRBJ1-2
v_call: TRBV4-3
cdr3_aa: CASSHKSYPTDGYTF

j_call: TRBJ2-1
v_call: TRBV6-2/TRBV6-3
cdr3_aa: CASSYGASGSGEQFF

j_call: TRBJ2-3
v_call: TRBV6-1
cdr3_aa: CASSATYSGTDTQYF

j_call: TRBJ2-1
v_call: TRBV24-1
cdr3_aa: CATSDLDSEEQFF

j_call: TRBJ2-1
v_call: TRBV6-2/TRBV6-3
cdr3_aa: CASRDLSSYNEQFF

j_call: TRBJ1-1
v_call: TRBV29-1
cdr3_aa: CSVEVGRSGTEAFF

j_call: TRBJ2-2
v_call: TRBV4-2
cdr3_aa: CASTGIGPQPYTGELFF

j_call: TRBJ2-1
v_call: TRBV20-1
cdr3_aa: CSASKLAGAVNEQFF

j_call: TRBJ1-2
v_call: TRBV3-1
cdr3_aa: CASSQEPGPRNYGYTF

j_call: TRBJ1-2
v_call: TRBV9
cdr3_aa: CASSVAHAQGAGYTF

j_call: TRBJ2-1
v_call: TRBV6-1
cdr3_aa: CASSRDRFSYNEQFF

j_call: TRBJ2-7
v_call: TRBV5-1
cdr3_aa: CASSSGQSLSYEQYF

j_call: TRBJ1-5
v_call: TRBV19
cdr3_aa: CASSMEAGAQPQHF

j_call: TRBJ2-5
v_call: TRBV7-2
cdr3_aa: CASRRHSGPEETQYF

j_call: TRBJ1-2
v_call: TRBV7-2
cdr3_aa: CASSLYREGYGYTF

j_call: TRBJ2-7
v_call: TRBV29-1
cdr3_aa: CSVTRQGANSYEQYF

j_call: TRBJ2-2
v_call: TRBV15
cdr3_aa: CATSRDRGAAGELFF

j_call: TRBJ1-5
v_call: TRBV30
cdr3_aa: CAWSVRGDQPQHF

j_call: TRBJ2-2
v_call: TRBV11-2
cdr3_aa: CASSLTRGANTGELFF

j_call: TRBJ2-5
v_call: TRBV19
cdr3_aa: CASSIGIRAETQYF

j_call: TRBJ1-1
v_call: TRBV20-1
cdr3_aa: CSAGGGLNTEAFF

j_call: TRBJ2-2
v_call: TRBV20-1
cdr3_aa: CSAPGLANTGELFF

j_call: TRBJ1-5
v_call: TRBV7-8
cdr3_aa: CASSLTENSNQPQHF

j_call: TRBJ1-3
v_call: TRBV5-1
cdr3_aa: CASSPTGGSTIYF

j_call: TRBJ2-3
v_call: TRBV5-4
cdr3_aa: CASSLGGGASRGDTQYF

j_call: TRBJ2-7
v_call: TRBV20-1
cdr3_aa: CSAGRDSNYEQYF

j_call: TRBJ1-6
v_call: TRBV4-3
cdr3_aa: CASSQDWRFHSPLHF

j_call: TRBJ2-7
v_call: TRBV5-6
cdr3_aa: CASSPLQGAYEQYF